The sequence of this T cell receptor (beta chain) was determined in a study of cytomegalovirus exposure and HLA in healthy donors (dated by TCRdb to about 2017). Broadly, across the study: An earlier analysis of around 600 of the donors reported 250 to 350 Gb of sequence data and around 110 million unique TCR beta sequences from roughly 200 million T cells. An early release that covered 500 to 800 HLA-typed donors contained about 300 gigabases of sequencing data and 75 million to 100 million unique TCR sequences. Among the roughly 380 genotyped donors, about 85% belonged to the genetic ancestry cluster associated with self-reported Caucasian donors. The study aimed to test whether signatures of past pathogen exposure could be identified by cataloging public T cell receptors. The study profiled the T cell repertoires of about 720 subjects by immunosequencing and related them to cytomegalovirus serostatus. A separate validation cohort of roughly 110 different subjects was used in addition to the approximately 610-subject first cohort. High-throughput TCR immunosequencing, statistical association of individual TCRs with disease status, and machine learning were combined to predict cytomegalovirus infection status. A later analysis re-examined previously published TCR beta repertoires from about 700 donors and added high-resolution HLA genotyping to investigate patterns of TCR occurrence. The later analysis used no new phenotypic data to find candidate immune exposures, relying instead on TCR beta sequences and their occurrence across donors. To decide whether each TCR beta V gene segment behaved as functional or pseudogenic, an earlier analysis of some 600 of the donors relied on high-throughput TCR beta sequencing. Donor age, sex, ethnicity and CMV serostatus were compiled together with the repertoire data. A later genetic analysis took genome-wide SNP genotypes for about three fifths of the roughly 670 donors and used that subset as a discovery cohort. All discovery cohort repertoires had been generated on a single sequencing platform. HLA typing covered class I and class II loci at four-digit resolution. The number of donors typed differed by locus, with about 629-630 for A, B, C, DRB1 and DQB1, roughly 550 for DQA1, under 610 for DPA1, and around 460 for DPB1. A handful of DR-DQ haplotypes were handled as single units for association and clustering because linkage in the cohort was strong. On average, over 200,000 unique TCR beta nucleotide sequences were sequenced per donor among 398 genotyped donors of the cohort, with roughly a sixth of those sequences being non-productive.

Library generation was performed with the immunoSEQ multiplex PCR assay. For the multiplex PCR, a mixture combining 60 forward primers for TCR Vbeta segments and 13 reverse primers for TCR Jbeta segments was used. The CDR3 region of rearranged TCR beta genes was amplified from genomic DNA with a multiplex PCR assay. On the Illumina HiSeq System, the amplified TCR beta libraries were sequenced as 87-base-pair reads. The source study handled its data this way. A later analysis tallied around 87 million unique TCR beta chains across the approximately 670 repertoires, and approximately 11 million of those chains were shared by two or more donors. A nearest-neighbor algorithm error-corrected the raw reads and collapsed the reads into unique sequences, merging closely related sequences to remove PCR and sequencing errors. Alignment of CDR3 sequences to IMGT reference sequences was used to assign V, D and J gene segments. For a sequence to be retained, at least a six-nucleotide match to both a V gene segment and a J gene segment was required. A rearrangement was called productive if the CDR3 had no stop codons and remained in frame with V and J, and every other rearrangement was called non-productive. CDR3 was defined by IMGT convention, running from the second conserved V-encoded cysteine to the conserved J-encoded phenylalanine. Sequences without an unambiguous match to a single V gene segment were excluded from the earlier analysis of 500 to 700 of the donors. In an earlier analysis of approximately 500 of the donors, a V segment was called functional when productive rearrangements were above 56.7%, and segregating when the standard deviation between donors exceeded 5%. A statistical classification framework was developed to diagnose cytomegalovirus status using the catalog of TCR beta chain sequences. V and J gene assignment, in a later analysis, came from comparing TCR nucleotide sequences with IMGT/GENE-DB human TR gene sequences. Using the TCRdist pipeline, a later analysis assigned CDR3 sequences along with most-parsimonious VDJ recombination scenarios. In a later analysis, each TCR beta chain was defined by its CDR3 amino acid sequence together with its V-gene family, and reads lacking a unique V-gene family were excluded. As a way to deal with suspected cross-contamination and a sequencing artifact, a later analysis dropped over 550 nucleotide sequences that were highly shared and had low generation probability. In a later analysis, a clonal expansion index for each public chain was calculated from normalized within-repertoire ranks of inferred template counts. In a later analysis, generation probabilities were computed with a VDJ recombination model fitted to out-of-frame rearrangements, and the resulting probabilities were checked against IGoR. Hypergeometric tests were used in a later analysis to score TCR-TCR, TCR-HLA and TCR-CMV co-occurrence, with a repertoire-size bias correction applied to the TCR pairs. False discovery rates were estimated in a later analysis by permuting HLA or CMV assignments 20 times. A later analysis grouped co-occurring TCRs with DBSCAN, adding TCRdist sequence similarity when clustering within HLA-allele-positive subsets. For co-occurrence clustering, repertoires with fewer than 30,000 or more than 120,000 public chains were excluded, along with roughly 5 repertoires with anomalous nucleotide sharing. TCRdb limited this immuneACCESS table to in-frame rearrangements with V and J called. A share of clones is missing; checked studies link under half to unresolved V genes, and the rest is unexplained. That table supplies the V and J calls and clone size; D and trimming were determined from the DNA. The record for this sample contains around 76,000 clones. 1.3% to 1.5% of the sample comes from the top ten.

General study outcomes and caveats: Correlated functional status among segregating V segments might reflect linkage disequilibrium, but an unknown experimental factor could not be ruled out. An association between a missense DCLRE1C variant and V-gene and J-gene trimming of TCR beta chains was found in a later genetic analysis and replicated in an independent cohort. In a later analysis, several top co-occurrence clusters were reported to appear linked to parvovirus B19, influenza, CMV and Epstein-Barr virus. A group of highly shared sequence variants was considered likely to be a technical artifact of the sequencing pipeline. In a later analysis, the rate of TCR association differed among HLA loci, with DRB1 alleles having the most associated TCRs and HLA-C alleles having the fewest. When HLA alleles, especially DR and DQ, strongly co-occurred, attributing TCR associations to individual alleles was difficult. According to the authors, the approach could potentially be generalized to other disease states and immunological phenotypes. HLA typing was unavailable for some donors at each locus, so association tests used only the typed subset. In vitro tests confirmed that a few of the cytomegalovirus-associated TCR beta chains recognize cytomegalovirus antigens. The only immune exposure information available for the cohort was CMV serostatus. Only TCR beta chains were sequenced in this cohort, and the absence of alpha or paired-chain data limited detectable features. The study gave a list of about 160 TCR beta chains associated with cytomegalovirus. Compared with the 666-donor mean, donors in an Asian-associated ancestry cluster had fewer N-insertions in productive TCRs, according to a later genetic analysis. According to a later analysis, most CMV-associated TCR beta chains appeared to be HLA-restricted, and the HLA associations seemed to be driven largely by CMV exposure. A further reported finding was that TCR beta sequences accurately predicted the HLA-A and HLA-B alleles for most subjects in the first cohort. Over 15 rarely observed V segments, including chromosome 9 orphons, were excluded from the earlier analysis of about 610 of the donors because counts were too low. The presence/absence analyses assumed that sequencing depth was roughly uniform across donors, and that assumption may not be true. An earlier analysis of around 500 of the donors showed that most TCR beta V segments appeared in productive rearrangements either about 87% or about 30% of the time, which broadly matched IMGT annotations. The classifier was reported to diagnose cytomegalovirus status with high specificity and sensitivity in both the original cohort and the validation cohort. In a later analysis, some 17,000 TCR beta sequences were associated with specific HLA alleles at a false discovery rate of 0.05. Compared with equally common non-associated chains, HLA-associated TCR beta chains in a later analysis were more clonally expanded and had lower generation probabilities. Most TCR sequences were seen in very few donors, while some public TCRs were found in many individuals.

Regarding this clone: No antigen is known for it.

The cohort comprised 710 or so healthy bone marrow donors. Cohort members were all nominally healthy when sampled, although unrecorded immune exposures were likely present. The donor tested CMV seronegative and was one of the 352 seronegative cohort members. Each donor provided a peripheral blood sample, and peripheral blood mononuclear cells were used for TCR beta sequencing. The Qiagen DNeasy Blood Extraction Kit was used to extract genomic DNA from the blood cell samples. Source material: PBMCs. This receptor was obtained from a woman aged 55-69 years in good health and CMV-seronegative.

The sequence in DNA is TGTGCCAGCAGTGAAGGGGCGGCAGGGTCAGGCTACGAGCAGTACTTC. It translates as CASSEGAAGSGYEQYF. This chain is built from TRBV6-1 and TRBJ2-7; possibly the D gene is TRBD1, per 5 matching bases. Between the V and J ends, shortened by 1 base and 3 bases respectively, the junction contains 16 bases. CDR3 length: 16 amino acids, cysteine to phenylalanine. Of the read, only the CDR3 DNA is kept; its 48 bases are in frame from base 1. The CDR1 and CDR2 encoded by the germline V gene are MNHNS and SASEGT.